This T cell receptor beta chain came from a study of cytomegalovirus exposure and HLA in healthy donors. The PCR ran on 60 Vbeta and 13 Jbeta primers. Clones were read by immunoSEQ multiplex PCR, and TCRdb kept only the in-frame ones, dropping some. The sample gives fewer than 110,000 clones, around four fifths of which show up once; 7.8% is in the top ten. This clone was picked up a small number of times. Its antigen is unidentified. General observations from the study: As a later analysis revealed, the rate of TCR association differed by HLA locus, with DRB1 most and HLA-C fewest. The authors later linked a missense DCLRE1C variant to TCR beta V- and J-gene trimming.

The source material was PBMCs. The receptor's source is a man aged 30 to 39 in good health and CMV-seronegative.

The CDR3 spells CASSFPGSVGELFF. CDR3 nucleotides: TGCGCCAGCAGCTTCCCAGGTTCCGTCGGGGAGCTGTTTTTT. The chain recombines TRBV5-1 with TRBJ2-2, with D unresolved. Trimming took 2 bases from V and 7 from J, leaving 12 bases between them. Germline CDR1 and CDR2: SGHRS and YFSETQ. The CDR3 is made up of 14 amino acids.